This TCR beta chain was found in a study of T cells in tumors after PD-1 blockade. For the study at large: A subset received ongoing vismodegib 150 mg daily alongside anti-PD-1 therapy.

Concerning this clone: What it binds is not known.

The study, taken as a whole, reports: Blood contained approximately 40% of the tumor's TCR clonotypes.

In germline, CDR1 is GTSNPN, CDR2 SVGIG (reference sequence). V was clipped by 2 bases and J by 7 bases; unmatched bases: 12. The CDR3 length is 16 residues. The method was immunoSEQ multiplex PCR; TCRdb's version includes in-frame clones alone and lacks a portion of them. The table records 54,000 or so clones, roughly 78% of them present only once. The genes are TRBV30 and TRBJ2-2, with TRBD1 identical over 8 bases. The receptor comes from a human donor with basal cell carcinoma. This specimen was PBMCs, taken before anti-PD-1 treatment. The CDR3 sequence is CAWSPLQGVFDGELFF. CDR3 in DNA: TGTGCCTGGAGTCCGTTACAGGGGGTTTTTGACGGGGAGCTGTTTTTT.